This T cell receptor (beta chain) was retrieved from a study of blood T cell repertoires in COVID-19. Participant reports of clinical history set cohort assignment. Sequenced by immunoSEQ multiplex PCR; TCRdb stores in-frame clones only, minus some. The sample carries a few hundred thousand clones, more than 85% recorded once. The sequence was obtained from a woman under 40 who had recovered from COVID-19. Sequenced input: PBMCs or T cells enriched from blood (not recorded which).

CDR3 nucleotide sequence: TGTGCCAGCAGTCAACAGGGTCAGCAGTACTTC. This translates into CASSQQGQQYF. The V and J genes are TRBV28 and TRBJ2-7; possibly TRBD1 for D (6 bases). Germline values: CDR1 MDHEN, CDR2 SYDVKM. The CDR3 length is 11 residues. Trimming took 5 bases from V and 8 from J, leaving 10 bases between them.